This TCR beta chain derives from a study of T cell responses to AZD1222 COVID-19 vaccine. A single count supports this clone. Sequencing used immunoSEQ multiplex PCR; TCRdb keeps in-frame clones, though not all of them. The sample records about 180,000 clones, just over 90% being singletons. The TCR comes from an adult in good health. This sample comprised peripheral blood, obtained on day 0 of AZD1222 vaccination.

The DNA of the CDR3 is TGTGCCAGTAGTGCCCCTGGGCGGGGGCCTTACGAGCAGTACTTC. Translated, it gives CASSAPGRGPYEQYF. This chain uses TRBV19 with TRBJ2-7, with a possible D match to TRBD2 (7 bases). Germline CDR1 and CDR2: LNHDA and SQIVND (reference sequence). V lost 5 bases, J lost 4 bases, and 18 bases lay in between. The CDR3 is 15 amino acids.